What follows are 8 T cell receptor beta chains derived from one specimen sequenced in a study of blood T cell repertoires in COVID-19. Assay: immunoSEQ multiplex PCR; the TCRdb copy retains only in-frame clones and omits some. The table records some 250,000 clones, approximately 88% of them present only once. Specimen: peripheral blood. Receptor source: a woman in her twenties or thirties with acute or convalescent COVID-19.

DNA of the CDR3: TGTGCCAGCAGCCAATACTCGACAGGGACCCTTAACTATGGCTACACCTTC. Its translation: CASSQYSTGTLNYGYTF. This rearrangement joins TRBV6-2 or TRBV6-3 to TRBJ1-2, with TRBD1 matching 7 bases. The CDR3 spans 17 residues. With V trimmed by 6 bases and J by 1 base, 14 bases remained unmatched. The germline V gene has CDR1 MNHEY and CDR2 SVGEGT.

This chain links TRBV5-6 with TRBJ2-7; 8 bases are a match to TRBD2. The CDR3 runs 14 residues. Germline V gene data show CDR1 as SGHDT and CDR2 as YYEEEE. V dropped 5 bases and J dropped 1; count of bases not matched to a gene: 5. In nucleotides, the CDR3 is TGTGCCAGCAGTCTTAGCGGGATTTCCTACGAGCAGTACTTC. This translates into CASSLSGISYEQYF.

The chain is built from TRBV9 and TRBJ1-2; 11 bases match TRBD1. Trimming at V came to 1 base and at J to 7 bases, leaving 6 bases not matched to a gene. This CDR3 has 15 amino acids. Looked up from germline, CDR1 is SGDLS and CDR2 is YYNGEE. In DNA form, the CDR3 reads TGTGCCAGCAGCGTAAGAGGACAGGGGGCGGGTGGCTACACCTTC. This gives the protein CASSVRGQGAGGYTF.

The V gene is TRBV19, the J gene TRBJ2-5; D perhaps matches TRBD2 (6 bases). The CDR3 consists of 15 residues. With 5 bases removed from V and 5 bases from J, the gap between germline ends came to 18 bases. Per germline, CDR1 LNHDA and CDR2 SQIVND (reference sequence). CDR3 residues: CASSSSPSEMETQYF. DNA of the CDR3: TGTGCCAGTAGTTCCTCCCCTAGCGAGATGGAGACCCAGTACTTC.

The chain employs TRBV24-1 and TRBJ1-5, with D hard to call. The germline V and J ends were trimmed by 3 bases and 5 bases, with 13 bases remaining between them. The germline CDR1 and CDR2 sequences are KGHDR and SFDVKD. The CDR3 contains 15 residues. CDR3 DNA: TGTGCCACCAGTGATCCGAGGAGGGCTGATCAGCCCCAGCATTTT. This gives the protein CATSDPRRADQPQHF.

The chain recombines TRBV10-2 with TRBJ2-7; 8 bases are shared with TRBD1. The J segment lost 2 bases and the V segment lost 4 bases, leaving 10 bases of the junction unmatched. This CDR3 has 16 residues. In germline, CDR1 is WSHSY, CDR2 SAAADI. CDR3 residues: CASSVRRGQVPYEQYF. CDR3 nucleotides: TGCGCCAGCAGTGTGAGGAGGGGACAGGTACCCTACGAGCAGTACTTC.

Note on this clone: This sample includes further DNA sequences coding for the same CDR3. CDR3 loop: CASSLSGSSYNEQFF. CDR3 DNA: TGTGCCAGCAGCCTCAGCGGGAGCTCCTACAATGAGCAGTTCTTC. The chain uses TRBV7-9 and TRBJ2-1, with 8 bases aligning to TRBD2. CDR1 is SEHNR, CDR2 FQNEAQ, per germline (reference sequence). The ends lost 5 bases at V and 0 bases at J; junction bases unmatched: 3. This CDR3 has 15 residues.

The rearrangement joins TRBV15 to TRBJ1-1; 7 bases agree with TRBD1. Germline lookup yields CDR1 LNHNV and CDR2 YYDKDF (reference sequence). Trimming removed 3 bases from V and 4 bases from J; junction bases left unmatched: 5. This CDR3 is built from 14 residues. CDR3 in DNA: TGTGCCACCAGCAGGACTAGGACAGGCACTGAAGCTTTCTTT. This codes for CATSRTRTGTEAFF.